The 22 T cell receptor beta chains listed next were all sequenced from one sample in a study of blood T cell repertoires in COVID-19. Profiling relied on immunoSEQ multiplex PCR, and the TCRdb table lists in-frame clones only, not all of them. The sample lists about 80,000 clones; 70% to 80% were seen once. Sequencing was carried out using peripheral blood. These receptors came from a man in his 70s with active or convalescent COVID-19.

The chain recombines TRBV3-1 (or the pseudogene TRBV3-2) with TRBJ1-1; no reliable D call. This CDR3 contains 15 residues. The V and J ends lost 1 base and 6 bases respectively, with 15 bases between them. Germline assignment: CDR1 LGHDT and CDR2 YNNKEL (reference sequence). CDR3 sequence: CASSQGLPHQAEAFF. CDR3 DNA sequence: TGTGCCAGCAGCCAAGGGCTCCCCCATCAGGCTGAAGCTTTCTTT.

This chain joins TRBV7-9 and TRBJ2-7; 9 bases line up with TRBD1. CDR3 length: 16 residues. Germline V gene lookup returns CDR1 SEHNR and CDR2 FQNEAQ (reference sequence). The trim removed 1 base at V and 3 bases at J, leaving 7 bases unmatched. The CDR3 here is CASSLGVGQGFYEQYF. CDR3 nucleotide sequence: TGTGCCAGCAGCTTAGGTGTGGGACAGGGATTCTACGAGCAGTACTTC.

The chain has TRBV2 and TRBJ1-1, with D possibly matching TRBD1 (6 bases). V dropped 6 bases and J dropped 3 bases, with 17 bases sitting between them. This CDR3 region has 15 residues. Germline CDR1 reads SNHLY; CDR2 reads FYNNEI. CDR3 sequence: CASRANREGDTEAFF. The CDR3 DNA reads TGTGCCAGCAGGGCCAACAGGGAGGGGGACACTGAAGCTTTCTTT.

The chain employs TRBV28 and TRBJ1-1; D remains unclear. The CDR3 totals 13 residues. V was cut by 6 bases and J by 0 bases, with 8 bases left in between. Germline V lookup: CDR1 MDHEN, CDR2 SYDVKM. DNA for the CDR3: TGTGCCAGCAGGCCGGGTATGAACACTGAAGCTTTCTTT. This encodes CASRPGMNTEAFF.

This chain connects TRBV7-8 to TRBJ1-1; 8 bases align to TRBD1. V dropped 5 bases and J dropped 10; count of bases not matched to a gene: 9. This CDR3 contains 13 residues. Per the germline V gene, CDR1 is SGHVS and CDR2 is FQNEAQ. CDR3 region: CASSLTGATGAFF. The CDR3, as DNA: TGTGCCAGCAGCCTGACAGGGGCGACAGGAGCTTTCTTT. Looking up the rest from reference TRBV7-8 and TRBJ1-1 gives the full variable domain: GAGVSQSPRYKVAKRGQDVALRCDPISGHVSLFWYQQALGQGPEFLTYFQNEAQLDKSGLPSDRFFAERPEGSVSTLKIQRTQQEDSAVYLCASSLTGATGAFFGQGTRLTVV.

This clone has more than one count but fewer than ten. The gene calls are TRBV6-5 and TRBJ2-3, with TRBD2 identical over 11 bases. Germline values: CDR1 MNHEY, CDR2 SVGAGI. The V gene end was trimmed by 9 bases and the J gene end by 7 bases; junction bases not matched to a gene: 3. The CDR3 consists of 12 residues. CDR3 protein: CASGLAGHTQYF. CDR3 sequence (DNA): TGTGCCAGTGGACTAGCGGGCCATACGCAGTATTTT.

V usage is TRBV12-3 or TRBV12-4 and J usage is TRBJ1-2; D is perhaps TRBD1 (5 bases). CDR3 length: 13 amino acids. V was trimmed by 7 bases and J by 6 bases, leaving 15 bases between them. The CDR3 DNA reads TGTGCCAGCACCCTCTCACAGGTTAATGGCTACACCTTC. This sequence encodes CASTLSQVNGYTF.

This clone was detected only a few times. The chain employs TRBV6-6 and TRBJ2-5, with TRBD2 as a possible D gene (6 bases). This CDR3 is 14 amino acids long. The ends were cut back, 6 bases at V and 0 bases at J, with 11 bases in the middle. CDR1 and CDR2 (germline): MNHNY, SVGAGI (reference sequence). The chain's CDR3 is CASRPRLDQETQYF. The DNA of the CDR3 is TGTGCCAGCAGGCCCCGACTAGACCAAGAGACCCAGTACTTC.

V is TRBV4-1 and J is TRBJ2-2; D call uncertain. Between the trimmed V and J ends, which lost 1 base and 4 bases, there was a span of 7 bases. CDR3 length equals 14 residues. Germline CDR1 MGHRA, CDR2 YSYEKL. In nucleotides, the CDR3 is TGCGCCAGCAGCCAAGCCCAGGCCACCGGGGAGCTGTTTTTT. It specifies CASSQAQATGELFF.

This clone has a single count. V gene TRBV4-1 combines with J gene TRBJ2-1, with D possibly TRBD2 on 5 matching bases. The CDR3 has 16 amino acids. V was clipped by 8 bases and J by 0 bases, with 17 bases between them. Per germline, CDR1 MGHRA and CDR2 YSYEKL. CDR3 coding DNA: TGCGCCAGCCTCCCGAGCGGAAGTAGCTCCTACAATGAGCAGTTCTTC. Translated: CASLPSGSSSYNEQFF.

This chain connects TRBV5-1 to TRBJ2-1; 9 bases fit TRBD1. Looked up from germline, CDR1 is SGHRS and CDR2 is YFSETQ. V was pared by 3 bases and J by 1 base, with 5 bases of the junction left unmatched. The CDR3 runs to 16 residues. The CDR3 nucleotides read TGCGCCAGCAGCTCGTTACAGGGGGCTTCCTACAATGAGCAGTTCTTC. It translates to CASSSLQGASYNEQFF. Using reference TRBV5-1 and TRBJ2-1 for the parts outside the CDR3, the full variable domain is KAGVTQTPRYLIKTRGQQVTLSCSPISGHRSVSWYQQTPGQGLQFLFEYFSETQRNKGNFPGRFSGRQFSNSRSEMNVSTLELGDSALYLCASSSLQGASYNEQFFGPGTRLTVL.

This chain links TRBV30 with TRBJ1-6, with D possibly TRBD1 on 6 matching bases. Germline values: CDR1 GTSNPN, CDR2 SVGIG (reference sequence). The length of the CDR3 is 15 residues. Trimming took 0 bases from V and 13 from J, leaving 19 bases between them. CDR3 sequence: CAWSVRSGGPIPLHF. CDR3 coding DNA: TGTGCCTGGAGTGTAAGGTCGGGGGGGCCGATCCCCCTCCACTTT.

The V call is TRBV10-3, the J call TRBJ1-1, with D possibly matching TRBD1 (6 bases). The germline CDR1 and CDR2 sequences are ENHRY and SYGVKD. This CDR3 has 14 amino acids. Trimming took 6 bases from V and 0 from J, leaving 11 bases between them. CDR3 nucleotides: TGTGCCATCAGCTATGAGGGGGTGAACACTGAAGCTTTCTTT. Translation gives CAISYEGVNTEAFF.

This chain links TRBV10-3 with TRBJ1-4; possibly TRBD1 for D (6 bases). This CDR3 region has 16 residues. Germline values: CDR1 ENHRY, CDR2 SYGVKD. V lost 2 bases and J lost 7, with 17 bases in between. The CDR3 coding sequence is TGTGCCATCAGTGAGGAAGGGCCAGGGGAAGGTGAAAAACTGTTTTTT. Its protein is CAISEEGPGEGEKLFF.

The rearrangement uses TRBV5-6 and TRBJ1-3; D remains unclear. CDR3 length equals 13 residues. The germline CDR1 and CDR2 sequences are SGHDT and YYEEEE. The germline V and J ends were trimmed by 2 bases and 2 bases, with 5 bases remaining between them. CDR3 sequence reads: CASSLPAGNTIYF. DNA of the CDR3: TGTGCCAGCAGCTTACCGGCTGGAAACACCATATATTTT.

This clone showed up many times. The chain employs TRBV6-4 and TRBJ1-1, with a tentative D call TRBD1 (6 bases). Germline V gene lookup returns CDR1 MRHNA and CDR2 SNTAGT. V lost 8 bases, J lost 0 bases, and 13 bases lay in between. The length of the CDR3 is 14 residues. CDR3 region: CASSKDSLNTEAFF. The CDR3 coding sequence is TGTGCCAGCTCCAAGGACAGCTTGAACACTGAAGCTTTCTTT.

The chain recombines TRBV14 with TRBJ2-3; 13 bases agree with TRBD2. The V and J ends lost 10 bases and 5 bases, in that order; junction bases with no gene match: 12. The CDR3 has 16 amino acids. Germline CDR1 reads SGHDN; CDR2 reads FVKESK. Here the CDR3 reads CAIHPLAGGREDTQYF. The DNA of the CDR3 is TGTGCCATCCACCCACTAGCGGGGGGGCGGGAAGATACGCAGTATTTT.

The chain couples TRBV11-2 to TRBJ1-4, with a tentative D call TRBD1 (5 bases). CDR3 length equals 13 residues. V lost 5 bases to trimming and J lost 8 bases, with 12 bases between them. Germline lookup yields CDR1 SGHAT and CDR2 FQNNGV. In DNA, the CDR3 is TGTGCCAGCAGCGCCATGGAGGGGGAAAAACTGTTTTTT. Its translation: CASSAMEGEKLFF.

The CDR3 sequence: CASRREGTDTQYF. In DNA, the CDR3 is TGTGCCAGCCGAAGGGAGGGCACAGATACGCAGTATTTT. J is TRBJ2-3 and V is TRBV7-6; possible D gene TRBD2, 6 bases. Looked up from germline, CDR1 is SGHVS and CDR2 is FNYEAQ. This CDR3 is built from 13 residues. V shed 8 bases and J shed 1 base, with 10 bases lying between them. Drawing the rest from reference TRBV7-6 and TRBJ2-3, the complete variable domain is GAGVSQSPRYKVTKRGQDVALRCDPISGHVSLYWYRQALGQGPEFLTYFNYEAQQDKSGLPNDRFSAERPEGSISTLTIQRTEQRDSAMYRCASRREGTDTQYFGPGTRLTVL.

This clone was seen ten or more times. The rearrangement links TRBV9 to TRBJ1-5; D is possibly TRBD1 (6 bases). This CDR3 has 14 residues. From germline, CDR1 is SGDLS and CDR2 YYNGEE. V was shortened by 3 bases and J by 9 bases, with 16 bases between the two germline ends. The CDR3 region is CASSAAQGFAPQHF. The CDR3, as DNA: TGTGCCAGCAGCGCCGCCCAGGGGTTCGCGCCCCAGCATTTT.

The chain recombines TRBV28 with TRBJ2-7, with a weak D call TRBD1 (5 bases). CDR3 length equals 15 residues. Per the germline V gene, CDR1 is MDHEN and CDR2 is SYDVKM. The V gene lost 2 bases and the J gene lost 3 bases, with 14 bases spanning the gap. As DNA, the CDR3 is TGTGCCAGCAGTTTAGCAGGGCCTAATTTCTACGAGCAGTACTTC. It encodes CASSLAGPNFYEQYF.

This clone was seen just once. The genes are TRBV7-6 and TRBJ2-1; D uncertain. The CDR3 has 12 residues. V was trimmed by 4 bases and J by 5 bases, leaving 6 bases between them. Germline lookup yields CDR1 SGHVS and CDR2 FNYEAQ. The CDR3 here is CASSSRNNEQFF. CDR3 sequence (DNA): TGTGCCAGCAGCTCCAGAAACAATGAGCAGTTCTTC.